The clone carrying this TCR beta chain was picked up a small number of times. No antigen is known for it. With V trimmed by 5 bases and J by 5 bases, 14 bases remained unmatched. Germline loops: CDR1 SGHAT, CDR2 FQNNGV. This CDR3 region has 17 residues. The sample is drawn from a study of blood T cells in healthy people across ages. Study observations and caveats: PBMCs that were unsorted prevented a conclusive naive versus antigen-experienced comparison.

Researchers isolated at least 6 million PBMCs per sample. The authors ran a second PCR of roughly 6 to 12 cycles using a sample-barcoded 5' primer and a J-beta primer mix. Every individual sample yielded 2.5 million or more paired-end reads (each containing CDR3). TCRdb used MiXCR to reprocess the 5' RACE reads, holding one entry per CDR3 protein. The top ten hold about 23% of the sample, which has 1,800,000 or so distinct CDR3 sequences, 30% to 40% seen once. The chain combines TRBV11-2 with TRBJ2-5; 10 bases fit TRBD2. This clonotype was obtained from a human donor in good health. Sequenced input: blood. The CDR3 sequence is CASSPTSGGEVRETQYF. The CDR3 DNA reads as TGTGCCAGCAGCCCAACGAGCGGGGGGGAGGTTAGGGAGACCCAGTACTTC.